These 15 T cell receptor beta chains originate from one sample sequenced in a study of T cell repertoires in cytomegalovirus infection. TCRdb recomputed calls from the reads with MiXCR, one row per CDR3 protein. The sample has some 250,000 distinct CDR3 sequences, approximately 9.2% seen once. The sequenced sample was PBMCs. Receptors originate from a human donor in good health (CMV status not recorded). Some clones in this sample may be carry-over from other donors' samples.

This clonotype was found many times. The chain employs TRBV7-2 and TRBJ2-3; D is possibly TRBD2 (6 bases). V lost 5 bases to trimming and J lost 2 bases, with 11 bases between them. The CDR3 length is 14 residues. CDR1 is SGHTA, CDR2 FQGNSA, per germline. The CDR3 DNA reads as TGTGCCAGCAGCCCAGGGACTTCCACAGATACGCAGTATTTT. Protein: CASSPGTSTDTQYF.

This clonotype was found once. V usage is TRBV6-2 or TRBV6-3 and J usage is TRBJ1-2; 7 bases agree with TRBD1. The CDR3 consists of 14 residues. Germline lookup yields CDR1 MNHEY and CDR2 SVGEGT. J was trimmed by 13 bases and V by 7 bases; bases with no gene match: 18. CDR3 nucleotide sequence: TGTGCCAGCACCCTGGGGACAGCGGCCCGGCGGGGCACCTTC. As protein: CASTLGTAARRGTF.

This chain links TRBV7-2 with TRBJ1-3; D remains unclear. V was trimmed by 5 bases and J by 5 bases, leaving 16 bases between them. This CDR3 has 15 residues. The germline CDR1 and CDR2 sequences are SGHTA and FQGNSA. The CDR3 protein is CASSPRPGERNTIYF. For the CDR3, the DNA is TGTGCCAGCAGCCCAAGACCCGGAGAAAGAAACACCATATATTTT.

The chain employs TRBV7-4 and TRBJ1-2; D is ambiguous. V lost 7 bases to trimming and J lost 4 bases, with 16 bases between them. The germline V gene has CDR1 SGHVT and CDR2 SQSDAQ. This CDR3 spans 14 amino acids. The CDR3 sequence is CASIPPPGPYGYTF. For the CDR3, the DNA is TGTGCCAGCATTCCCCCGCCTGGGCCCTATGGCTACACCTTC. The full variable domain, completed using reference TRBV7-4 and TRBJ1-2, is GAGVSQSPRYKVAKRGRDVALRCDSISGHVTLYWYRQTLGQGSEVLTYSQSDAQRDKSGRPSGRFSAERPERSVSTLKIQRTEQGDSAVYLCASIPPPGPYGYTFGSGTRLTVV.

In this sample, this clonotype turned up many times. This rearrangement joins TRBV7-2 to TRBJ1-2; D unresolved. Germline V gene data show CDR1 as SGHTA and CDR2 as FQGNSA. The CDR3 consists of 13 residues. Deletions cut 5 bases from V and 4 bases from J, with 11 bases between. The DNA of the CDR3 is TGTGCCAGCAGCCCCGACATACCCTATGGCTACACCTTC. Translating gives CASSPDIPYGYTF.

This clonotype was seen repeatedly, ten times or more. The chain links TRBV19 to TRBJ1-1, with a tentative D call TRBD1 (5 bases). Germline CDR1 reads LNHDA; CDR2 reads SQIVND (reference sequence). The V end lost 0 bases, the J end lost 7 bases, and 12 bases lay between the germline ends. The CDR3 sequence is 14 residues long. In DNA form, the CDR3 reads TGTGCCAGTAGTATAGATACGTCAGGGCTTGAAGCTTTCTTT. This translates into CASSIDTSGLEAFF.

The table lists this clonotype with many counts. The rearrangement uses TRBV7-9 and TRBJ2-7, with D possibly matching TRBD2 (6 bases). V dropped 5 bases and J dropped 0 bases, with 17 bases sitting between them. Germline V lookup: CDR1 SEHNR, CDR2 FQNEAQ (reference sequence). The CDR3 has 16 residues. The DNA for the CDR3 is TGTGCCAGCAGCCCTAGTGGGACTCCCAACTCCTACGAGCAGTACTTC. Its protein product is CASSPSGTPNSYEQYF.

This clonotype has a count of ten or more. The chain recombines TRBV20-1 with TRBJ2-1, with 7 bases lining up with TRBD2. Germline CDR1 and CDR2: DFQATT and SNEGSKA (reference sequence). The CDR3 covers 18 residues. J was trimmed by 0 bases and V by 4 bases; bases with no gene match: 15. The CDR3 DNA sequence: TGCAGTGCTATTTCAAGCGGGAACTCGGACTACTCCTACAATGAGCAGTTCTTC. It is translated as CSAISSGNSDYSYNEQFF.

This clonotype was detected many times. V usage is TRBV6-5 and J usage is TRBJ2-1; D is ambiguous. This CDR3 has 14 amino acids. Germline assignment: CDR1 MNHEY and CDR2 SVGAGI. V was cut by 4 bases and J by 0 bases, with 7 bases left in between. CDR3 sequence reads: CASSSGNSYNEQFF. The CDR3 DNA follows: TGTGCCAGCAGTTCTGGGAACTCCTACAATGAGCAGTTCTTC.

There are many counts of this clonotype. This chain links TRBV20-1 with TRBJ1-1; unclear D gene. V was clipped by 3 bases and J by 0 bases, with 11 bases between them. The CDR3 sequence is 14 residues long. The germline gives CDR1 DFQATT, CDR2 SNEGSKA (reference sequence). CDR3 nucleotide sequence: TGCAGTGCTAGCTACATAGGAGTGAACACTGAAGCTTTCTTT. It is translated as CSASYIGVNTEAFF.

The chain is built from TRBV7-6 and TRBJ2-1; D may be TRBD2 (5 bases). CDR3 length equals 15 residues. Germline V gene sequence: CDR1 SGHVS, CDR2 FNYEAQ. V shed 2 bases and J shed 1 base, with 9 bases lying between them. The CDR3 spells CASSLLAWSYNEQFF. Written as DNA, the CDR3 is TGTGCCAGCAGCTTATTAGCGTGGTCCTACAATGAGCAGTTCTTC.

Only a few counts were recorded for this clonotype. The V call is TRBV4-2, the J call TRBJ2-5; TRBD2 might be the D (5 bases). CDR1 LGHNA and CDR2 YNFKEQ come from the germline V gene. This CDR3 region has 16 residues. V lost 0 bases to trimming and J lost 4 bases, with 15 bases between them. The CDR3 nucleotides read TGTGCCAGCAGCCAAGATCCCTCGGGGATCGGAGAGACCCAGTACTTC. It specifies CASSQDPSGIGETQYF.

The chain combines TRBV18 with TRBJ2-5; D perhaps matches TRBD1 (6 bases). Germline CDR1 KGHSH, CDR2 LQKENI. V lost 4 bases and J 1 base, leaving 10 bases between the germline ends. The CDR3 runs 14 residues. In DNA form, the CDR3 reads TGTGCCAGCTCACAACAGGGAGTCCAAGAGACCCAGTACTTC. It encodes CASSQQGVQETQYF.

This clonotype came up many times. This chain connects TRBV6-2 or TRBV6-3 to TRBJ2-7, with D perhaps assigned TRBD1 or TRBD2 (5 bases each). Germline CDR1 MNHEY, CDR2 SVGEGT. This CDR3 comprises 11 residues. With 11 bases removed from V and 3 bases from J, the gap between germline ends came to 11 bases. The CDR3 here is CAAGTFYEQYF. Here the CDR3 DNA reads TGTGCCGCCGGGACCTTCTACGAGCAGTACTTC.

This clonotype appeared a few times. The CDR3 nucleotides are TGCGCCAGCAGTCCGTCTGGGGTCGGACCCTCAAGATATTATAGCAATCAGCCCCAGCATTTT. This encodes CASSPSGVGPSRYYSNQPQHF. The rearrangement uses TRBV10-1 and TRBJ1-5; no clear D. The CDR3 covers 21 residues. Germline loops: CDR1 WNHNN, CDR2 SYGVQD (reference sequence). Trimming removed 5 bases at V and 0 bases at J, with 29 bases between.